This TCR beta chain was identified during a study of regulatory T cells in long-lasting Graves disease. As to time point: newly diagnosed GD, antithyroid drugs for less than 3 months. From RNA extracted from PBMCs, the TCR library was made. The CDR3 is 14 residues long. Germline V gene sequence: CDR1 MNHNS, CDR2 SASEGT. The V end lost 6 bases, the J end lost 6 bases, and 14 bases lay between the germline ends. Combining iRepertoire HTBI primers with Arm-PCR of CDR3 regions, the authors built TCR beta libraries. TCRdb reanalysed the multiplex PCR reads using MiXCR and keeps one entry per CDR3 protein. The sample shows 390,000 or so distinct CDR3 sequences, approximately 10% of them seen only once. This clonotype was seen ten or more times. This sample was also put to use in a study of T cells in Graves' hyperthyroidism and ophthalmopathy.

The chain uses TRBV6-1 and TRBJ2-2; D not certain. This TCR was recovered from a woman aged 18-29 years with Graves disease. This specimen was peripheral blood mononuclear cells (PBMCs), taken at new diagnosis, from a patient treated with antithyroid drugs. The CDR3 loop reads CASSPLVLAGELFF. In DNA form, the CDR3 reads TGTGCCAGCAGCCCCCTTGTCTTGGCCGGGGAGCTGTTTTTT.